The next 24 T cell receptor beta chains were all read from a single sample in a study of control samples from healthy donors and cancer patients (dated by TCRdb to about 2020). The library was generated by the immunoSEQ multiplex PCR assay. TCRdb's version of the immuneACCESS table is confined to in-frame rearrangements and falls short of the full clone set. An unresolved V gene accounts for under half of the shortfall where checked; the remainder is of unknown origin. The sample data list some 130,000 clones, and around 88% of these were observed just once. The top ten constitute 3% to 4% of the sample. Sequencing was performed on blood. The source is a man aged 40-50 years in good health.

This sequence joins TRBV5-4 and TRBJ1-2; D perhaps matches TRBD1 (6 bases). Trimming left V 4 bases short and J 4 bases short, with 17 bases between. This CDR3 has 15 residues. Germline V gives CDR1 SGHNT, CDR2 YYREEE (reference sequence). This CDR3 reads CASSPDLGTPYGYTF. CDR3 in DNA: TGTGCCAGCAGCCCTGACCTCGGGACACCCTATGGCTACACCTTC.

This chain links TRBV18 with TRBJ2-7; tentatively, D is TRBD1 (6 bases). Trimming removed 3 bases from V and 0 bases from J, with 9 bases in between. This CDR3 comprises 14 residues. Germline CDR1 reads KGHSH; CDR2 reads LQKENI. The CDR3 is CASSPGTLSYEQYF. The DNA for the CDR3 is TGTGCCAGCTCACCCGGGACACTCTCCTACGAGCAGTACTTC. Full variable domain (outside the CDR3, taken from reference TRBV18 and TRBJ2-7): NAGVMQNPRHLVRRRGQEARLRCSPMKGHSHVYWYRQLPEEGLKFMVYLQKENIIDESGMPKERFSAEFPKEGPSILRIQQVVRGDSAAYFCASSPGTLSYEQYFGPGTRLTVT.

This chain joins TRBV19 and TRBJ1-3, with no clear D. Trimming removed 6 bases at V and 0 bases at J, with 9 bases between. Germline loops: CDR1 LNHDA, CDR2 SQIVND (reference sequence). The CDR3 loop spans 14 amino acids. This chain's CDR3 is CASRKDPSGNTIYF. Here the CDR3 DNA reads TGTGCCAGTAGAAAGGATCCCTCTGGAAACACCATATATTTT.

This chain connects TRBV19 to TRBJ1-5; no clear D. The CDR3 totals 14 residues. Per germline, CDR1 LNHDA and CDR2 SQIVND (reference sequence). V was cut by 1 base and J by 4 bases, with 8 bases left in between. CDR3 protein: CASSIVGGNQPQHF. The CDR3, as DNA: TGTGCCAGTAGTATAGTCGGAGGGAATCAGCCCCAGCATTTT.

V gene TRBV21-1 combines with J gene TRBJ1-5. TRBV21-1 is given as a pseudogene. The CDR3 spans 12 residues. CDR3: CASSKGEQPQHF. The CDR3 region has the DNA TGTGCCAGCAGCAAAGGGGAGCAGCCCCAGCATTTT.

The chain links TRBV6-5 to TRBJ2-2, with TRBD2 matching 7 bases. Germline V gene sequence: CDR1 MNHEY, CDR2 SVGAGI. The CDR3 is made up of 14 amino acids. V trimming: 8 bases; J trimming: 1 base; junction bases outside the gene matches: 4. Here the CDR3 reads CASGGGQNTGELFF. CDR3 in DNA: TGTGCCAGCGGGGGAGGGCAGAACACCGGGGAGCTGTTTTTT.

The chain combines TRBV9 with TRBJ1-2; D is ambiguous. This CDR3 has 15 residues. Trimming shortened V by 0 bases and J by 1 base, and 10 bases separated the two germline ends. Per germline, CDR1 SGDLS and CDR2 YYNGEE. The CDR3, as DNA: TGTGCCAGCAGCGTAGTGGACGGCTTTAACTATGGCTACACCTTC. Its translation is CASSVVDGFNYGYTF.

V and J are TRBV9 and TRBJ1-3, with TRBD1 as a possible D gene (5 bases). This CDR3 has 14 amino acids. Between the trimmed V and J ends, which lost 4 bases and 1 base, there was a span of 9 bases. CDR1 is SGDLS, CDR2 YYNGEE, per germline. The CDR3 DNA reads TGTGCCAGCAGCTCGAGGGGTTCTGGAAACACCATATATTTT. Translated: CASSSRGSGNTIYF.

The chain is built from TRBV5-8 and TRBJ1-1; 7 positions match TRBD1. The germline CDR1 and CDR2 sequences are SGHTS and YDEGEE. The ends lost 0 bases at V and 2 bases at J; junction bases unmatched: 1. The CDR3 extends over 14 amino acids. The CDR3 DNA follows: TGTGCCAGCAGCTTGGAGGGGGCAAACACTGAAGCTTTCTTT. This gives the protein CASSLEGANTEAFF.

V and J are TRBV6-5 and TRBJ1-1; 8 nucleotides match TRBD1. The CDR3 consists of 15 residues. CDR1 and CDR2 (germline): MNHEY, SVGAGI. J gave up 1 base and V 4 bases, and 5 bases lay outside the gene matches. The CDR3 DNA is TGTGCCAGCAGTTTTGACAGGGGAAAGAACACTGAAGCTTTCTTT. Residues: CASSFDRGKNTEAFF.

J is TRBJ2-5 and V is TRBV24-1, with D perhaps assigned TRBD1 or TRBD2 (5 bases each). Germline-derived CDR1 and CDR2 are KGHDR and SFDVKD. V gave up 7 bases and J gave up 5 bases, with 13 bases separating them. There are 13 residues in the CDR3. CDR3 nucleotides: TGTGCCACCAGGAGGGGAGTAGCCGAGACCCAGTACTTC. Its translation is CATRRGVAETQYF.

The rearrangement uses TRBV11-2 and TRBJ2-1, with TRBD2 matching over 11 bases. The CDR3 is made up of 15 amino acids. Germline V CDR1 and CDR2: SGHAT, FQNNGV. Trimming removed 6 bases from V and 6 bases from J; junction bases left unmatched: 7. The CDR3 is CASSLLGTSGNEQFF. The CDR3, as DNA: TGTGCCAGCAGTTTGCTCGGGACTAGCGGCAATGAGCAGTTCTTC.

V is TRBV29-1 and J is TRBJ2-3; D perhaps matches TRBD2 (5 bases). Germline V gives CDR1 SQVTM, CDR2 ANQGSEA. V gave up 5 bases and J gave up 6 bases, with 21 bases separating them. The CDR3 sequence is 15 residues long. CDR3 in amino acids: CSVLKPTGSGDTQYF. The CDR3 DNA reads TGCAGCGTTCTCAAGCCAACCGGCTCGGGGGATACGCAGTATTTT.

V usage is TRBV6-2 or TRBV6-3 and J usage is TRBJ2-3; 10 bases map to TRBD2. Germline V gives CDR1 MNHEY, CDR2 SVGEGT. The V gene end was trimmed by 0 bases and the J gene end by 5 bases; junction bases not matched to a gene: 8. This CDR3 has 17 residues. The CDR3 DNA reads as TGTGCCAGCAGTTACTCGATTACTAGCGGGGACAAAGATACGCAGTATTTT. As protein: CASSYSITSGDKDTQYF.

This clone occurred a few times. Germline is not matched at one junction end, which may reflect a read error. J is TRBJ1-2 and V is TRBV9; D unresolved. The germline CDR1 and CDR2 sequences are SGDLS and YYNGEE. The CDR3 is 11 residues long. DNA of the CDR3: TGTGCCAGCAGCGTAGGCGACCGCTTCGCCTTC. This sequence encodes CASSVGDRFAF.

For the CDR3, the DNA is TGTGCCAGCAGTGACCGCACTGGGGATCAGCCCCAGCATTTT. Residues: CASSDRTGDQPQHF. V is TRBV2 and J is TRBJ1-5, with D hard to call. CDR3 length: 14 residues. Per germline, CDR1 SNHLY and CDR2 FYNNEI. The V and J ends lost 3 bases and 5 bases respectively, with 11 bases between them.

CDR3 nucleotide sequence: TGTGCCAGCAGTGATAGAGGAAACTACGAGCAGTACTTC. Amino acids: CASSDRGNYEQYF. The V and J genes are TRBV25-1 and TRBJ2-7; no definite D call. The CDR3 has 13 residues. The ends were cut back, 3 bases at V and 3 bases at J, with 9 bases in the middle. CDR1 is MGHDK, CDR2 SYGVNS, per germline.

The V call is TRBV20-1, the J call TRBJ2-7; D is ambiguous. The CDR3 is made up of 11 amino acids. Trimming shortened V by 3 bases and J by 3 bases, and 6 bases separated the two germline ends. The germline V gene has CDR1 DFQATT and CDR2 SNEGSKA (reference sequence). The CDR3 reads CSASFHYEQYF. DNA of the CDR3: TGCAGTGCTAGTTTTCACTACGAGCAGTACTTC.

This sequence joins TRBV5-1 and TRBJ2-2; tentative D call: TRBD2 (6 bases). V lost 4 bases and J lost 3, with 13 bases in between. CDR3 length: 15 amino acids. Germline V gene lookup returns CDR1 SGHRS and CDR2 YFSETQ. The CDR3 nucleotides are TGCGCCAGCAGCCCAGACGCGGGGTACACCGGGGAGCTGTTTTTT. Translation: CASSPDAGYTGELFF.

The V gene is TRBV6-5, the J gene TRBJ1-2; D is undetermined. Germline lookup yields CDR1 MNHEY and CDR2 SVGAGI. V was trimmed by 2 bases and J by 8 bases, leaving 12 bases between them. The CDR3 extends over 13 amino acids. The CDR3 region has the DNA TGTGCCAGCAGTTACCAGGTGCTAGGGGGCTACACCTTC. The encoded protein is CASSYQVLGGYTF.

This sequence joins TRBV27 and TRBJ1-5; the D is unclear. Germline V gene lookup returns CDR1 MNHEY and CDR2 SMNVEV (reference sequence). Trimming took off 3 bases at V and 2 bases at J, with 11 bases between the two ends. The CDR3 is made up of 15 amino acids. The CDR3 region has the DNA TGTGCCAGCAGTTTGTCGCATTCGGGCAATCAGCCCCAGCATTTT. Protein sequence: CASSLSHSGNQPQHF.

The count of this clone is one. Here the CDR3 reads CASSPFRDRNNYGYTF. The CDR3 DNA is TGTGCCAGCAGCCCATTCCGGGACAGGAATAACTATGGCTACACCTTC. V usage is TRBV3-1 (or the pseudogene TRBV3-2) and J usage is TRBJ1-2; 8 nucleotides align to TRBD1. The CDR3 covers 16 residues. V lost 4 bases and J lost 1; bases outside the gene matches: 8. The germline CDR1 and CDR2 sequences are LGHDT and YNNKEL (reference sequence).

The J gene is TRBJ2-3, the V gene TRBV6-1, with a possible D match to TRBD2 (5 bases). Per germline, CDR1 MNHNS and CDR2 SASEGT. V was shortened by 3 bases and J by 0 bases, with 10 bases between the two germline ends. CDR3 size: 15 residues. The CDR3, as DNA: TGTGCCAGCAGTGAGTTGTCGGGGAGCACAGATACGCAGTATTTT. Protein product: CASSELSGSTDTQYF.

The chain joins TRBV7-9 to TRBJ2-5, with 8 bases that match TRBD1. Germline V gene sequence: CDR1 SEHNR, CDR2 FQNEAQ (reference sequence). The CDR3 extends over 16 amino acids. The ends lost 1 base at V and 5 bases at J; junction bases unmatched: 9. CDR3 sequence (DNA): TGTGCCAGCAGCTTAGGGGCGGCAGGGGGCAGGGAGACCCAGTACTTC. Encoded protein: CASSLGAAGGRETQYF.